Listed below are T cell receptor beta chains from one sample, sequenced in a study of cytomegalovirus exposure and HLA in healthy donors. Repertoires were generated with immunoSEQ multiplex PCR, while TCRdb's copy carries only in-frame clones and drops some. The sample has 130,000 to 150,000 clones, over 8% seen once. Sample: PBMCs. The receptor source for this set is a male donor in good health and CMV-seronegative. Both conserved end residues are part of each CDR3. A D gene is named only where the DNA matches it firmly. Clone size is given for some rows only: seen once, a few or many times, or a class if the clone is expanded.

J gene	V gene	clone size	D gene	CDR3 length	CDR3 protein	CDR3 DNA
TRBJ2-3	TRBV28	few	NA	12	CASRTGADTQYF	TGTGCCAGCAGGACCGGAGCAGATACGCAGTATTTT
TRBJ2-2	TRBV7-9	few	TRBD1	16	CASSLAGTGNTGELFF	TGTGCCAGCAGCTTGGCCGGGACAGGGAACACCGGGGAGCTGTTTTTT
TRBJ2-7	TRBV2	NA	TRBD1	14	CATAGQGRSYEQYF	TGTGCCACCGCCGGACAGGGGAGATCCTACGAGCAGTACTTC
TRBJ2-5	TRBV5-1	few	NA	14	CASTLTPGAETQYF	TGCGCCAGCACCCTAACCCCCGGTGCGGAGACCCAGTACTTC
TRBJ2-1	TRBV11-2	NA	NA	12	CASSLRGREQFF	TGTGCCAGCAGCTTGAGAGGGAGGGAGCAGTTCTTC
TRBJ1-1	TRBV7-9	NA	TRBD1	15	CASSLRGQENTEAFF	TGTGCCAGCAGCTTACGGGGACAGGAGAACACTGAAGCTTTCTTT
TRBJ1-2	TRBV6-1	few	NA	14	CASSSRGGYYGYTF	TGTGCCAGCAGCTCCAGGGGCGGTTACTATGGCTACACCTTC
TRBJ2-7	TRBV11-2	few	NA	14	CASSLTGYFYEQYF	TGTGCCAGCAGCCTGACAGGATACTTCTACGAGCAGTACTTC
TRBJ2-7	TRBV4-1	NA	TRBD2	15	CASSHRLASAYEQYF	TGCGCCAGCAGCCACCGACTAGCGTCTGCCTACGAGCAGTACTTC
TRBJ2-3	TRBV30	few	NA	12	CAWSVGADTQYF	TGTGCCTGGAGTGTAGGGGCAGATACGCAGTATTTT
TRBJ2-1	TRBV29-1	few	NA	14	CSVEEGTAHNEQFF	TGCAGCGTTGAAGAGGGTACAGCCCACAATGAGCAGTTCTTC
TRBJ1-2	TRBV4-1	few	NA	17	CASSQKLAGSFSYGYTF	TGCGCCAGCAGCCAAAAACTCGCCGGGAGTTTTTCGTATGGCTACACCTTC
TRBJ2-5	TRBV4-2	few	TRBD2	16	CASSQDQRGGLETQYF	TGTGCCAGCAGCCAAGACCAGCGGGGGGGCCTGGAGACCCAGTACTTC
TRBJ1-1	TRBV6-5	NA	TRBD1	13	CASSSTGGTEAFF	TGTGCCAGCAGTTCCACAGGGGGCACTGAAGCTTTCTTT
TRBJ2-1	TRBV7-3	once	NA	14	CASNAGTRVNEQFF	TGTGCCAGCAATGCCGGGACAAGGGTCAATGAGCAGTTCTTC
TRBJ2-1	TRBV9	few	NA	13	CASSSDREGEQFF	TGTGCCAGCAGCTCGGACAGGGAGGGTGAGCAGTTCTTC
TRBJ2-3	TRBV19	NA	TRBD2	16	CASSMGLAVSTDTQYF	TGTGCCAGTAGTATGGGACTAGCGGTAAGCACAGATACGCAGTATTTT
TRBJ1-2	TRBV2	NA	TRBD1	13	CASSETGGDGYTF	TGTGCCAGCAGCGAGACAGGGGGCGATGGCTACACCTTC
TRBJ2-3	TRBV9	NA	TRBD1	16	CASSESAGTGTPTQYF	TGTGCCAGCAGCGAGTCAGCCGGGACAGGGACTCCTACGCAGTATTTT
TRBJ2-5	TRBV7-2	NA	TRBD2	15	CASSSPSGGIGTQYF	TGTGCCAGCAGCTCACCTAGCGGGGGGATCGGGACCCAGTACTTC
TRBJ2-2	TRBV7-8	few	NA	14	CASGNRGGTGELFF	TGTGCCAGCGGAAACAGGGGAGGAACCGGGGAGCTGTTTTTT
TRBJ2-3	TRBV28	few	TRBD1	15	CASSPGTGGADTQYF	TGTGCCAGCAGTCCTGGGACAGGCGGGGCAGATACGCAGTATTTT
TRBJ2-1	TRBV6-1	NA	TRBD2	15	CASSKRGSSYNEQFF	TGTGCCAGCAGCAAGCGGGGGAGCTCCTACAATGAGCAGTTCTTC
TRBJ2-5	TRBV18	NA	NA	13	CASSPLRGETQYF	TGTGCCAGCTCACCTTTGCGGGGAGAGACCCAGTACTTC
TRBJ2-7	TRBV29-1	NA	NA	15	CSVEVRRSGSYEQYF	TGCAGCGTTGAAGTTCGCCGGTCCGGCTCCTACGAGCAGTACTTC
TRBJ1-3	TRBV10-3	NA	NA	15	CAISESAGDGNTIYF	TGTGCCATCAGTGAGTCGGCAGGGGACGGAAACACCATATATTTT
TRBJ2-7	TRBV28	NA	TRBD1	12	CASADRAHEQYF	TGTGCCAGCGCGGACAGGGCCCACGAGCAGTACTTC
TRBJ2-7	TRBV18	few	NA	14	CASSLGQGAYEQYF	TGTGCCAGCTCACTGGGGCAAGGGGCCTACGAGCAGTACTTC
TRBJ1-3	TRBV19	NA	NA	16	CASSITGKRSGNTIYF	TGTGCCAGTAGTATAACAGGGAAGAGGTCTGGAAACACCATATATTTT
TRBJ1-3	TRBV5-1	NA	TRBD1	16	CASSLRQGVSGNTIYF	TGCGCCAGCAGCTTGAGGCAGGGGGTCTCTGGAAACACCATATATTTT
TRBJ2-1	TRBV6-1	NA	NA	14	CASSTSSARNEQFF	TGTGCCAGCAGTACCTCTAGCGCGAGGAATGAGCAGTTCTTC
TRBJ2-2	TRBV13	few	TRBD2	16	CASSKPGLVATGELFF	TGTGCCAGCAGCAAACCGGGACTAGTGGCCACCGGGGAGCTGTTTTTT
TRBJ1-4	TRBV2	few	NA	13	CASHSGAYEKLFF	TGTGCCAGCCACAGTGGTGCTTATGAAAAACTGTTTTTT
TRBJ2-5	TRBV18	NA	NA	12	CASSPFIETQYF	TGTGCCAGCTCACCATTTATCGAGACCCAGTACTTC
TRBJ2-7	TRBV7-8	few	TRBD2	16	CASSLVSSGGPYEQYF	TGTGCCAGCAGCTTAGTGAGTAGCGGGGGGCCCTACGAGCAGTACTTC
TRBJ1-1	TRBV7-2	NA	NA	14	CASSLLGGNTEAFF	TGTGCCAGCAGCTTACTCGGGGGAAACACTGAAGCTTTCTTT
TRBJ2-3	TRBV7-9	few	NA	12	CASSLELDTQYF	TGTGCCAGCAGCTTAGAACTAGATACGCAGTATTTT
TRBJ2-3	TRBV5-6	few	TRBD2	16	CASSGLAGGKGDTQYF	TGTGCCAGCTCGGGACTAGCGGGAGGAAAGGGAGATACGCAGTATTTT
TRBJ2-7	TRBV9	few	NA	15	CASSVDPVATYEQYF	TGTGCCAGCAGCGTAGATCCCGTTGCGACCTACGAGCAGTACTTC
TRBJ2-5	TRBV7-9	NA	TRBD1	17	CASRRPGRSEQGETQYF	TGTGCCAGCAGGAGACCCGGCCGGTCGGAACAGGGGGAGACCCAGTACTTC
TRBJ2-2	TRBV4-3	NA	TRBD2	18	CASSQATSGRWNTGELFF	TGCGCCAGCAGCCAGGCGACTAGCGGGAGGTGGAACACCGGGGAGCTGTTTTTT
TRBJ1-3	TRBV5-1	few	NA	15	CASSLEQGSGNTIYF	TGCGCCAGCAGCTTGGAGCAGGGCTCTGGAAACACCATATATTTT
TRBJ2-3	TRBV2	NA	NA	15	CASSKRTGGGDTQYF	TGTGCCAGCAGTAAGAGGACAGGCGGGGGGGATACGCAGTATTTT
TRBJ2-6	TRBV27	few	TRBD1	15	CASKGTGPGANVLTF	TGTGCCAGCAAGGGGACAGGGCCTGGGGCCAACGTCCTGACTTTC
TRBJ2-1	TRBV28	NA	TRBD1	15	CASSVGTGLKNEQFF	TGTGCCAGCAGCGTAGGGACAGGGTTAAAAAATGAGCAGTTCTTC
TRBJ2-1	TRBV6-6	few	TRBD2	12	CAAGESYNEQFF	TGTGCCGCGGGGGAAAGCTACAATGAGCAGTTCTTC
TRBJ1-2	TRBV5-1	few	NA	15	CASSRTIPDNYGYTF	TGCGCCAGCAGCCGGACAATCCCGGATAACTATGGCTACACCTTC
TRBJ2-5	TRBV11-2	few	NA	14	CASSLEAAFETQYF	TGTGCCAGCAGCTTAGAGGCGGCTTTTGAGACCCAGTACTTC
TRBJ2-7	TRBV7-2	few	TRBD1	13	CASSRDRAYEQYF	TGTGCCAGCAGCCGAGACAGGGCCTACGAGCAGTACTTC
TRBJ2-7	TRBV5-1	NA	TRBD2	16	CASSLANSGRTGEQYF	TGCGCCAGCAGCTTGGCTAATAGCGGGAGGACGGGCGAGCAGTACTTC
TRBJ1-1	TRBV14	few	NA	14	CASNAGLMNTEAFF	TGTGCCAGCAACGCGGGACTCATGAACACTGAAGCTTTCTTT
TRBJ2-7	TRBV27	NA	NA	14	CASSFWESSYEQYF	TGTGCCAGCAGTTTTTGGGAGAGCTCCTACGAGCAGTACTTC
TRBJ2-7	TRBV5-6	NA	TRBD1	17	CASSLTGGLLSSYEQYF	TGTGCCAGCAGCTTAACAGGGGGACTCCTAAGCTCCTACGAGCAGTACTTC
TRBJ2-2	TRBV19	NA	NA	14	CASSGQYQGGELFF	TGTGCCAGTAGTGGGCAGTACCAGGGCGGGGAGCTGTTTTTT
TRBJ2-5	TRBV25-1	NA	TRBD1	17	CASGPRTGSTFGETQYF	TGTGCCAGTGGACCTCGGACAGGGTCGACATTCGGAGAGACCCAGTACTTC